The following is a T cell receptor beta chain sequence with its context. This sample was taken from a study of cytomegalovirus exposure and HLA in healthy donors. PCR was performed using 60 Vbeta and 13 Jbeta primers. Sequencing used immunoSEQ multiplex PCR; TCRdb keeps in-frame clones, though not all of them. The sample consists of 96,000 or so clones, approximately 75% of them appearing once. This CDR3 has 16 residues. Germline assignment: CDR1 SGHVS and CDR2 FQNEAQ. V dropped 2 bases and J dropped 4 bases, with 17 bases sitting between them. Sequenced material: PBMCs. The chain joins TRBV7-8 to TRBJ1-1; D unresolved. The origin of this receptor is a female donor in good health and CMV-seropositive. CDR3 loop: CASSLLNRDLGTEAFF. DNA for the CDR3: TGTGCCAGCAGCTTACTCAACCGGGATTTGGGCACTGAAGCTTTCTTT.